The T cell receptor (beta chain) under discussion was sequenced for a study of CD8+CD57+ T cells in acquired aplastic anemia. For the study at large: CD4+ and CD8+ cells, once sorted, gave DNA averaging approximately 3 ug.

CDR3 and TCR beta VDJ profiling relied on a genomic DNA template. TCRdb reanalysed the reads using MiXCR and keeps one entry per CDR3 protein. This table has 150,000 or so distinct CDR3 sequences, roughly 45% appearing once. With V trimmed by 5 bases and J by 3 bases, 8 bases remained unmatched. The CDR3 sequence is 16 residues long. From germline, CDR1 is SGHVS and CDR2 FQNEAQ. As to this clonotype: Its antigen is unknown.

Sequenced patients had shown CD8+CD57+ cell expansion by flow cytometry. The patients all had a severe acquired aplastic anemia diagnosis. General study points: It was found that 25 to 35 CD8+ CDR3 sequences were shared between patients and controls.

Material for sequencing was sorted CD4+, CD8+, or CD8+CD57+ T cells (not recorded which) from PBMCs. The chain has TRBV7-8 and TRBJ1-5, with 9 bases fitting TRBD1. This sequence originates from a human donor with aplastic anemia. CDR3 DNA sequence: TGTGCCAGCAGCACCCGCCGGGACAGGGTCAATCAGCCCCAGCATTTT. It is translated as CASSTRRDRVNQPQHF.